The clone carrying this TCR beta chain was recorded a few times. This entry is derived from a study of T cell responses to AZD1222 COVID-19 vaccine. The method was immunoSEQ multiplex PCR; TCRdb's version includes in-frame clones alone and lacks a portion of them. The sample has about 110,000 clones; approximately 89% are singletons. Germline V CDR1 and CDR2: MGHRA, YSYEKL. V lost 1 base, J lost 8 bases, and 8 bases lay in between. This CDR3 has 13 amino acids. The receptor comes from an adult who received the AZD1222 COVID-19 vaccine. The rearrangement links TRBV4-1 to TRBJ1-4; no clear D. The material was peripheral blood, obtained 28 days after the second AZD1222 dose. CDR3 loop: CASSQGVEEKLFF. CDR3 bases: TGCGCCAGCAGCCAAGGGGTAGAGGAAAAACTGTTTTTT.